A single sample is the source of the 2 T cell receptor beta chains below, sequenced in a study of regulatory T cells in long-lasting Graves disease. The authors built TCR beta libraries using iRepertoire HTBI primers and Arm-PCR of CDR3 regions. TCRdb passed the multiplex PCR reads through MiXCR, listing each CDR3 protein once. The sample consists of about 620,000 distinct CDR3 sequences, around 17% of them appearing once. Time point reported: newly diagnosed GD, antithyroid drugs for less than 3 months. There was RNA extracted from PBMCs, and the TCR library was made from it. A further study also used this sample, focusing on T cells in Graves' hyperthyroidism and ophthalmopathy.

The source was peripheral blood mononuclear cells (PBMCs), collected at new diagnosis, from a patient treated with antithyroid drugs. These receptors originate from a woman aged 25 to 39 with Graves disease.

This clonotype was recorded a few times. The junction departs from germline at one end; a sequencing error may be responsible. This chain links TRBV6-1 with TRBJ1-5; D gene unclear. The CDR3 is 13 amino acids. From germline, CDR1 is MNHNS and CDR2 SASEGT. CDR3 loop: CTSSEAKNQPQHF. Written as DNA, the CDR3 is TGTACCAGCAGTGAAGCAAAGAATCAGCCCCAGCATTTT.

This chain joins TRBV20-1 and TRBJ1-5, with unresolved D. The CDR3 loop spans 13 amino acids. V was pared by 1 base and J by 3 bases, with 7 bases between. The germline V gene encodes CDR1 DFQATT and CDR2 SNEGSKA (reference sequence). CDR3 in amino acids: CSARGQANQPQHF. The CDR3 DNA follows: TGCAGTGCTAGAGGGCAGGCCAATCAGCCCCAGCATTTT.